This is a list of T cell receptor beta chains from one sample in a study of T cells in localized non-small cell lung cancer. Clones were read by immunoSEQ multiplex PCR, and TCRdb kept only the in-frame ones, dropping some. In the table there are tens of thousands of clones, around 89% of which are singletons. Sample: peripheral blood, taken before any cancer treatment. All receptors come from a female donor of 60 years or more with stage III squamous cell lung carcinoma. CDR3s include the opening cysteine and the closing phenylalanine or tryptophan. A D gene is named only where the DNA matches it firmly. Some rows have no size entry. The others give once, few or many, or a class for an expanded clone.

cdr3_nt,cdr3_aa,clone_size,cdr3_length,j_call,v_call,d_call
TGTGCCAGCAGCTTAAAGTCCCTAGCGGGGACAGATACGCAGTATTTT,CASSLKSLAGTDTQYF,-,16,TRBJ2-3,TRBV7-3,TRBD2
TGCGCCAGCAGCTTGGGAGGGACGCATAGCACAGATACGCAGTATTTT,CASSLGGTHSTDTQYF,-,16,TRBJ2-3,TRBV5-1,-
TGCGCCAGCAGCCAAGTGGGGCGCGGTAATTCACCCCTCCACTTT,CASSQVGRGNSPLHF,-,15,TRBJ1-6,TRBV4-3,-
TGCAGCGTTGATACAGGGAGAACTGAAGCTTTCTTT,CSVDTGRTEAFF,-,12,TRBJ1-1,TRBV29-1,-
TGTGCCAGCAGCCCAGAGGGGACACCCTCTACCTACGAGCAGTACTTC,CASSPEGTPSTYEQYF,-,16,TRBJ2-7,TRBV9,-
TGTGCCAGCAGCTTAACAGGGAATCAGCCCCAGCATTTT,CASSLTGNQPQHF,-,13,TRBJ1-5,TRBV7-2,-
TGCGCCAGCAGCCAAGTTCGGGTGGGACAGGGGTTCACCGGGGAGCTGTTTTTT,CASSQVRVGQGFTGELFF,-,18,TRBJ2-2,TRBV4-1,TRBD1
TGTGCCAGCAGCGTAGCAGCGGGGGGCAACAATGAGCAGTTCTTC,CASSVAAGGNNEQFF,-,15,TRBJ2-1,TRBV9,TRBD2
TGTGCCAGCAGTTTAATAGGAGGAGGGGGCGACTATGGCTACACCTTC,CASSLIGGGGDYGYTF,-,16,TRBJ1-2,TRBV28,TRBD1
TGTGCCAGCAGCATCCAGGGGGGGAGGCTAGCCAAAAACATTCAGTACTTC,CASSIQGGRLAKNIQYF,-,17,TRBJ2-4,TRBV5-6,-
TGTGCCAGCAGCTTACCTTCCTGGGGGGAGACCCAGTACTTC,CASSLPSWGETQYF,-,14,TRBJ2-5,TRBV7-8,-
TGTGCCAGCAGCGCGAACCAGGGGATGAAGACCCAGTACTTC,CASSANQGMKTQYF,-,14,TRBJ2-5,TRBV7-9,-
TGTGCCTGGGGACAGGGCTTCACCTCTGGAAACACCATATATTTT,CAWGQGFTSGNTIYF,-,15,TRBJ1-3,TRBV30,TRBD1
TGCGCCAGCAGCCAAGATAGCGGGAGTCTAGACACTGAAGCTTTCTTT,CASSQDSGSLDTEAFF,-,16,TRBJ1-1,TRBV4-3,-
TGCGCCAGCACCCGCGGAGGTAGCACAGATACGCAGTATTTT,CASTRGGSTDTQYF,-,14,TRBJ2-3,TRBV5-1,-
TGCGCCAGCAGCCAAAACCCCGCGGGACAGGGGGACGAGCAGTACTTC,CASSQNPAGQGDEQYF,-,16,TRBJ2-7,TRBV4-1,TRBD1
TGCAGCGTTGTTGGGGGTCGCGATCCCTGGGGCTACACCTTC,CSVVGGRDPWGYTF,-,14,TRBJ1-2,TRBV29-1,-
TGTGCCTGGAGTGTCTTAGGGGGCGCCTCAACCAGGGCTTTCTTT,CAWSVLGGASTRAFF,-,15,TRBJ1-1,TRBV30,TRBD1
TGCAGCCCACTGACAGTGACAGATACGCAGTATTTT,CSPLTVTDTQYF,-,12,TRBJ2-3,TRBV29-1,-
TGTGCCAGCAGCGTGGGACTAGCGGGAGGGCTCGAGACCCAGTACTTC,CASSVGLAGGLETQYF,-,16,TRBJ2-5,TRBV5-4,TRBD2
TGTGCCAGTAGTAGGGCAGGGATTAGCACTGAAGCTTTCTTT,CASSRAGISTEAFF,-,14,TRBJ1-1,TRBV19,-
TGTGCCAGCAGCCTCTTCGGGGGGGGCAGGTGGGAGACCCAGTACTTC,CASSLFGGGRWETQYF,-,16,TRBJ2-5,TRBV28,TRBD2
TGTGCCAGCAGCATACTCTACGAGCAGTACTTC,CASSILYEQYF,few,11,TRBJ2-7,TRBV7-6,-
TGTGCCAGCAGCGTAGATGGGACAGGGGGGAGTCAGCCCCAGCATTTT,CASSVDGTGGSQPQHF,-,16,TRBJ1-5,TRBV9,TRBD1
TGTGCCAGCAGTTTTCGACGGACTAACTATGGCTACACCTTC,CASSFRRTNYGYTF,once,14,TRBJ1-2,TRBV28,-
TGTGCCAGTAGTATAGTTTACGGGAGGGACTACGAGCAGTACTTC,CASSIVYGRDYEQYF,-,15,TRBJ2-7,TRBV19,TRBD2
TGTGCCATCAGTGAGTCCCAGGGCTACACCGGGGAGCTGTTTTTT,CAISESQGYTGELFF,-,15,TRBJ2-2,TRBV10-3,-